This TCR beta chain emerged from a study of cytomegalovirus exposure and HLA in healthy donors. The V and J ends lost 2 bases and 4 bases respectively, with 11 bases between them. Germline lookup yields CDR1 KGHSH and CDR2 LQKENI. This CDR3 is built from 14 residues. Comments on this clone: Its antigen is unidentified.

The study's findings and limits: By a later analysis, the bulk of CMV-associated TCR beta chains appeared HLA-restricted.

The study ran its PCR with 60 Vbeta and 13 Jbeta primers. The table came from immunoSEQ multiplex PCR; TCRdb's copy has only in-frame clones and leaves some out. The data show around 120,000 clones, with 70% to 80% seen just once and 11% held by the top ten. This sequence joins TRBV18 and TRBJ1-1; D not resolved. The TCR originated in a woman between 45 and 60 years old in good health and CMV-seropositive. The specimen sequenced was PBMCs. Here the CDR3 reads CASSPAEGGTEAFF. Written as DNA, the CDR3 is TGTGCCAGCTCACCAGCTGAGGGCGGCACTGAAGCTTTCTTT.